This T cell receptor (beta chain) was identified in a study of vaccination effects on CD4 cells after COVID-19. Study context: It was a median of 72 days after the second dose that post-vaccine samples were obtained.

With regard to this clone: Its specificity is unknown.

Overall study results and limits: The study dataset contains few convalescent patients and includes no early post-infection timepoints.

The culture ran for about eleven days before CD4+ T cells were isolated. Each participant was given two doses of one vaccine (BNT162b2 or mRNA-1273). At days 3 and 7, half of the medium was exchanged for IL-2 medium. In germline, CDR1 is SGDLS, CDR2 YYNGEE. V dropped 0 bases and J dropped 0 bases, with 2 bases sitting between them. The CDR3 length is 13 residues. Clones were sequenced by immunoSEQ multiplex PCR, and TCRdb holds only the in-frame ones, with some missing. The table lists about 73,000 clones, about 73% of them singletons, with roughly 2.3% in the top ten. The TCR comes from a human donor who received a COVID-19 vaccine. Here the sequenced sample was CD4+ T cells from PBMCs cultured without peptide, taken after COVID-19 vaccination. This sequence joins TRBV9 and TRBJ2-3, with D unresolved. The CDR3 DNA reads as TGTGCCAGCAGCGTAGTGAGCACAGATACGCAGTATTTT. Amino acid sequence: CASSVVSTDTQYF.